These 22 T cell receptor beta chains originate from one sample sequenced in a study of graft-versus-host responses after intestinal transplantation. These receptors' antigens are unknown. Libraries were prepared by immunoSEQ multiplex PCR; TCRdb keeps only in-frame clonotypes and omits some of them. The table records 90,000 to 95,000 clones, about 93% of them present only once. Specimen: unstimulated CD8+ T cells sorted from spleen or lymph node cells, collected before intestinal transplant. The receptor source for this set is a human donor who received an intestinal transplant.

The chain uses TRBV19 and TRBJ2-2; D ambiguous. CDR1 is LNHDA, CDR2 SQIVND, per germline (reference sequence). This CDR3 spans 12 amino acids. With 5 bases removed from V and 8 bases from J, the gap between germline ends came to 9 bases. CDR3: CASSYFLGELFF. The CDR3 nucleotides read TGTGCCAGTAGTTACTTTTTGGGGGAGCTGTTTTTT.

The chain links TRBV30 to TRBJ1-4; 7 bases fit TRBD1. The V segment lost 8 bases and the J segment 8 bases; nucleotides outside the gene matches: 11. The CDR3 contains 13 residues. Germline CDR1 is GTSNPN and CDR2 is SVGIG (reference sequence). DNA for the CDR3: TGTGCCGCGTCGCGGGACAGTGGGGAAAAACTGTTTTTT. This sequence encodes CAASRDSGEKLFF.

CDR3 nucleotide sequence: TGTGCCAGCAGTGTCCAGGGGGCGATTGGTGGGGCCAACGTCCTGACTTTC. This encodes CASSVQGAIGGANVLTF. The rearrangement joins TRBV2 to TRBJ2-6; the match to TRBD1 covers 8 bases. Unmatched junction bases numbered 8, after V lost 4 bases and J lost 3 bases. The CDR3 consists of 17 residues. The germline V gene encodes CDR1 SNHLY and CDR2 FYNNEI. The full variable domain, its missing parts supplied by reference TRBV2 and TRBJ2-6, is EPEVTQTPSHQVTQMGQEVILRCVPISNHLYFYWYRQILGQKVEFLVSFYNNEISEKSEIFDDQFSVERPDGSNFTLKIRSTKLEDSAMYFCASSVQGAIGGANVLTFGAGSRLTVL.

This chain connects TRBV12-5 to TRBJ2-7; no firm D call. Trimming removed 1 base at V and 3 bases at J, with 4 bases between. Germline CDR1 reads LGHNT; CDR2 reads FRNRAP. The CDR3 length is 12 residues. This chain's CDR3 is CASGLANYEQYF. The CDR3 coding sequence is TGTGCTAGTGGTTTGGCCAACTACGAGCAGTACTTC.

This chain joins TRBV4-2 and TRBJ1-2; D is perhaps TRBD1 (5 bases). V lost 1 base, J lost 3 bases, and 18 bases lay in between. Germline V gene data show CDR1 as LGHNA and CDR2 as YNFKEQ. CDR3 length: 17 residues. The DNA of the CDR3 is TGTGCCAGCAGCCAAGGGGGCCAGGGCCCAGGTGACTATGGCTACACCTTC. Translating it yields CASSQGGQGPGDYGYTF.

The chain combines TRBV30 with TRBJ2-4, with a weak D call TRBD2 (5 bases). This CDR3 comprises 15 residues. CDR1 is GTSNPN and CDR2 is SVGIG in the germline V gene (reference sequence). The V gene lost 2 bases and the J gene lost 9 bases, with 20 bases spanning the gap. In DNA form, the CDR3 reads TGTGCCTGGAGTCCTCCCGGTGGATCGGGATCCATTCAGTACTTC. This encodes CAWSPPGGSGSIQYF.

The V gene is TRBV29-1, the J gene TRBJ2-5; weak D call: TRBD2 (7 bases). Per the germline V gene, CDR1 is SQVTM and CDR2 is ANQGSEA. The CDR3 contains 15 residues. V gave up 4 bases and J gave up 5 bases, with 20 bases separating them. DNA of the CDR3: TGCAGCGTTGTGGGGGGGCTTGGCTTTTTGGAGACCCAGTACTTC. Translation gives CSVVGGLGFLETQYF.

This clone appeared once. The chain carries TRBV4-1 and TRBJ2-2; D may be TRBD1 (6 bases). V was clipped by 0 bases and J by 3 bases, with 14 bases between them. Germline CDR1 and CDR2: MGHRA and YSYEKL. The CDR3 loop spans 17 amino acids. CDR3 DNA sequence: TGCGCCAGCAGCCAAGACAGGGGCAAAAGTTACACCGGGGAGCTGTTTTTT. Translated, it gives CASSQDRGKSYTGELFF.

The chain is built from TRBV7-6 and TRBJ2-5; 9 bases are a match to TRBD2. Trimming at V came to 4 bases and at J to 2 bases, leaving 5 bases not matched to a gene. This CDR3 spans 15 amino acids. The germline CDR1 and CDR2 sequences are SGHVS and FNYEAQ. The CDR3 region has the DNA TGTGCCAGCAGCTACATAGCGGGAGTGCAAGAGACCCAGTACTTC. It encodes CASSYIAGVQETQYF.

The genes are TRBV13 and TRBJ1-4; 8 bases match TRBD1. CDR3 size: 13 residues. V was pared by 5 bases and J by 8 bases, with 4 bases of the junction left unmatched. Germline CDR1 and CDR2: PRHDT and FYEKMQ (reference sequence). CDR3 residues: CASSTGGREKLFF. CDR3 in DNA: TGTGCCAGCAGCACAGGGGGGCGGGAAAAACTGTTTTTT. The variable domain in full, completed from reference TRBV13 and TRBJ1-4, reads AAGVIQSPRHLIKEKRETATLKCYPIPRHDTVYWYQQGPGQDPQFLISFYEKMQSDKGSIPDRFSAQQFSDYHSELNMSSLELGDSALYFCASSTGGREKLFFGSGTQLSVL.

This clone was recorded only once. The rearrangement links TRBV7-9 to TRBJ2-7, with 13 positions matching TRBD2. This CDR3 is 17 amino acids long. Germline V gives CDR1 SEHNR, CDR2 FQNEAQ (reference sequence). With V trimmed by 4 bases and J by 6 bases, 12 bases remained unmatched. The CDR3 is CASSSPGVGLAGLEQYF. CDR3 sequence (DNA): TGTGCCAGCAGCTCGCCTGGGGTGGGACTAGCGGGACTCGAGCAGTACTTC.

V usage is TRBV30 and J usage is TRBJ1-3; no clear D. This CDR3 is 14 amino acids long. V lost 1 base, J lost 0 bases, and 7 bases lay in between. Germline CDR1 and CDR2: GTSNPN and SVGIG (reference sequence). Written as DNA, the CDR3 is TGTGCCTGGAGTGACGGTAGCTCTGGAAACACCATATATTTT. Its protein is CAWSDGSSGNTIYF.

The chain has TRBV9 and TRBJ1-1; D possibly corresponds to TRBD1 (5 bases). V lost 2 bases and J lost 4, with 9 bases in between. Germline CDR1 and CDR2: SGDLS and YYNGEE. The CDR3 extends over 13 amino acids. CDR3 nucleotides: TGTGCCAGCAGCGTGGGAAGGGGCACTGAAGCTTTCTTT. This translates into CASSVGRGTEAFF.

The genes are TRBV13 and TRBJ2-3; D gene ambiguous. Germline V gene sequence: CDR1 PRHDT, CDR2 FYEKMQ (reference sequence). CDR3 length equals 14 residues. The V gene lost 5 bases and the J gene lost 7 bases, with 16 bases spanning the gap. The CDR3, as DNA: TGTGCCAGCAGCACCGTTTTGGGCACCTATACGCAGTATTTT. Encoded protein: CASSTVLGTYTQYF.

The chain uses TRBV7-9 and TRBJ1-3, with 9 positions matching TRBD1. With V trimmed by 5 bases and J by 1 base, 12 bases remained unmatched. CDR1 and CDR2 (germline): SEHNR, FQNEAQ (reference sequence). The CDR3 totals 18 residues. CDR3 bases: TGTGCCAGCAGCCGCCCCTCCCCCGGGACAGGGTCTGGAAACACCATATATTTT. Translation: CASSRPSPGTGSGNTIYF.

The J gene is TRBJ1-1, the V gene TRBV7-6; no clear D gene. CDR3 size: 16 residues. Germline V lookup: CDR1 SGHVS, CDR2 FNYEAQ. Trimming removed 4 bases from V and 4 bases from J, with 19 bases in between. CDR3 DNA sequence: TGTGCCAGCAGCTCGTCGAGCGGGGAAATTGTCACTGAAGCTTTCTTT. It yields the protein CASSSSSGEIVTEAFF.

This sequence joins TRBV29-1 and TRBJ1-1; 7 bases align to TRBD1. Germline CDR1 is SQVTM and CDR2 is ANQGSEA. Unmatched junction bases numbered 9, after V lost 6 bases and J lost 5 bases. The CDR3 spans 13 residues. The CDR3 spells CSVTGAAGTEAFF. In nucleotides, the CDR3 is TGCAGCGTCACAGGGGCCGCGGGTACTGAAGCTTTCTTT.

The chain links TRBV4-1 to TRBJ2-1; D may be TRBD2 (5 bases). V lost 0 bases, J lost 8 bases, and 14 bases lay in between. CDR3 length: 15 residues. The germline V gene has CDR1 MGHRA and CDR2 YSYEKL. This CDR3 reads CASSQEQDYIYEQFF. Written as DNA, the CDR3 is TGCGCCAGCAGCCAAGAACAAGACTATATCTATGAGCAGTTCTTC.

The chain couples TRBV4-1 to TRBJ2-7; TRBD1 matches at 8 bases. Germline assignment: CDR1 MGHRA and CDR2 YSYEKL. Unmatched junction bases numbered 11, after V lost 4 bases and J lost 3 bases. This CDR3 spans 16 amino acids. CDR3 nucleotides: TGCGCCAGCAGCCCCGACCGGACAGGGACAAACTACGAGCAGTACTTC. Protein product: CASSPDRTGTNYEQYF.

The chain carries TRBV27 and TRBJ2-1, with 7 positions matching TRBD2. J gave up 6 bases and V 6 bases, and 14 bases lay outside the gene matches. The V gene's germline CDR1 is MNHEY and CDR2 SMNVEV (reference sequence). The CDR3 has 16 residues. The CDR3, as DNA: TGTGCCAGCAGCCGTTGGGAGGGCCCCCTTACCAATGAGCAGTTCTTC. It specifies CASSRWEGPLTNEQFF.

In its sample, this clone was seen once. The chain is built from TRBV19 and TRBJ1-1, with TRBD1 as a possible D gene (6 bases). Trimming left V 3 bases short and J 0 bases short, with 11 bases between. The CDR3 covers 15 residues. CDR1 and CDR2 from the germline V gene are LNHDA and SQIVND (reference sequence). The chain's CDR3 is CASSINRVMNTEAFF. CDR3 in DNA: TGTGCCAGTAGTATTAACAGGGTGATGAACACTGAAGCTTTCTTT.

J is TRBJ1-1 and V is TRBV28; D might be TRBD1 (5 bases). The CDR3 has 11 amino acids. Germline CDR1 is MDHEN and CDR2 is SYDVKM. Trimming took 7 bases from V and 3 from J, leaving 6 bases between them. The chain's CDR3 is CASKGYTEAFF. The CDR3 region has the DNA TGTGCCAGCAAGGGGTACACTGAAGCTTTCTTT.